The 8 T cell receptor beta chains in this list originate from one sample, sequenced in a study of T cell responses to AZD1222 COVID-19 vaccine. Clones were read by immunoSEQ multiplex PCR, and TCRdb kept only the in-frame ones, dropping some. This sample has under 150,000 clones, with 90% to 95% found just once. The sample consisted of peripheral blood, taken on day 0 of AZD1222 vaccination. These receptors all come from an adult in good health.

The chain is built from TRBV5-4 and TRBJ1-1; D is possibly TRBD1 (5 bases). Trimming removed 10 bases at V and 0 bases at J, with 19 bases between. Germline CDR1 and CDR2: SGHNT and YYREEE (reference sequence). The CDR3 consists of 15 residues. The DNA of the CDR3 is TGTGCCTCAACCACCCGGACAACGATGAACACTGAAGCTTTCTTT. Its translation is CASTTRTTMNTEAFF.

In its sample, this clone was seen once. The J gene is TRBJ2-5, the V gene TRBV11-2; no reliable D call. Germline assignment: CDR1 SGHAT and CDR2 FQNNGV. Trimming left V 6 bases short and J 9 bases short, with 14 bases between. The CDR3 consists of 12 residues. CDR3 in amino acids: CASRDPNRAQYF. CDR3 coding DNA: TGTGCCAGCAGGGACCCGAATAGGGCCCAGTACTTC.

The chain carries TRBV18 and TRBJ2-1; 14 bases map to TRBD2. The germline gives CDR1 KGHSH, CDR2 LQKENI. Trimming at V came to 3 bases and at J to 9 bases, leaving 13 bases not matched to a gene. CDR3 length: 18 amino acids. CDR3 residues: CASSPQGGLAGGGGEQFF. In nucleotides, the CDR3 is TGTGCCAGCTCACCTCAGGGCGGACTAGCGGGAGGCGGCGGTGAGCAGTTCTTC.

V gene TRBV6-5 combines with J gene TRBJ2-5; weak D call: TRBD2 (5 bases). The CDR3 is 15 amino acids. In germline, CDR1 is MNHEY, CDR2 SVGAGI. Trimming took 6 bases from V and 7 from J, leaving 21 bases between them. The CDR3 spells CASSQGLPGRGTQYF. The CDR3 coding sequence is TGTGCCAGCAGCCAAGGACTCCCTGGTCGAGGGACCCAGTACTTC.

The V call is TRBV5-1, the J call TRBJ2-1; possibly TRBD1 or TRBD2 for D (5 bases each). Trimming cost V 2 bases and J 4 bases, with 13 bases left between them. The CDR3 length is 15 residues. Germline CDR1 SGHRS, CDR2 YFSETQ. Here the CDR3 DNA reads TGCGCCAGCAGCTTTACCGGGGCGGATTACAATGAGCAGTTCTTC. Residues: CASSFTGADYNEQFF.

This chain joins TRBV5-6 and TRBJ1-2, with no clear D. The V end lost 1 base, the J end lost 4 bases, and 11 bases lay between the germline ends. Germline V CDR1 and CDR2: SGHDT, YYEEEE. The CDR3 runs to 14 residues. The CDR3 sequence: CASSLLSVGYGYTF. The CDR3 bases are TGTGCCAGCAGCTTGTTATCCGTCGGCTATGGCTACACCTTC.

J is TRBJ2-2 and V is TRBV27; D is ambiguous. Trimming removed 2 bases at V and 1 base at J, with 2 bases between. CDR3 length: 13 residues. Germline CDR1 is MNHEY and CDR2 is SMNVEV (reference sequence). The CDR3 DNA is TGTGCCAGCAGTTTAAAGAACACCGGGGAGCTGTTTTTT. This encodes CASSLKNTGELFF.

The chain links TRBV7-6 to TRBJ1-5; 7 bases align to TRBD1. The CDR3 contains 15 residues. Per the germline V gene, CDR1 is SGHVS and CDR2 is FNYEAQ. Losses at the gene ends were 1 base for V and 4 bases for J; bases not matched to a gene: 4. The CDR3 loop is CASSLGSTGNQPQHF. Here the CDR3 DNA reads TGTGCCAGCAGCTTAGGGTCGACAGGGAATCAGCCCCAGCATTTT. Full variable domain (outside the CDR3, taken from reference TRBV7-6 and TRBJ1-5): GAGVSQSPRYKVTKRGQDVALRCDPISGHVSLYWYRQALGQGPEFLTYFNYEAQQDKSGLPNDRFSAERPEGSISTLTIQRTEQRDSAMYRCASSLGSTGNQPQHFGDGTRLSIL.